Listed here is a single TCR beta chain. Its antigen is unidentified. The sample is drawn from a study of tumor and adjacent non-tumor tissue in lung cancer. The study's findings and limits: Shorter survival was associated with higher TCR diversity in tumors. Tumor repertoires had a smaller top 100 clone share than normal lung.

No cell sorting was done before RNA was extracted from the tissue. J was trimmed by 5 bases and V by 6 bases; bases with no gene match: 8. In germline, CDR1 is SNHLY, CDR2 FYNNEI. This CDR3 region has 15 residues. Three rounds of nested PCR, following a modified ARM-PCR protocol, produced the TCRbeta library. MiXCR, applied by TCRdb to the multiplex PCR reads, yields one record per CDR3 protein. The sample consists of 120,000 or so distinct CDR3 sequences, roughly 67% of them appearing once. This chain connects TRBV2 to TRBJ2-2, with 8 bases identical to TRBD2. This receptor was taken from a man under 40 with non-small cell lung cancer. The material sequenced was lung tumor tissue. The CDR3 DNA reads as TGTGCCAGCAGCTTCCTAGCGGGTGGGACCGGGGAGCTGTTTTTT. Translating it yields CASSFLAGGTGELFF.